The clone carrying this T cell receptor (beta chain) was counted between two and nine times. Antigen unknown. TCRdb re-derived calls from the RT-PCR reads in MiXCR, one entry per CDR3 protein. The data show hundreds of thousands of distinct CDR3 sequences, over 9.5% seen once. This sample was included in a study of response to subunit inactivated influenza vaccine. Study-wide results and caveats: A suggestion made by the authors is that each seasonal influenza vaccination recruits few new T cells.

Trimming took 5 bases from V and 6 from J; bases not matched to a gene: 7. The CDR3 has 14 amino acids. The germline V gene has CDR1 MNHEY and CDR2 SVGEGT. The sequencing here drew on PBMCs from blood, taken on the day of vaccination. This chain connects TRBV6-2 or TRBV6-3 to TRBJ2-7; 10 positions match TRBD1. This sequence was found in a man over 45 who received an inactivated influenza vaccine. In DNA form, the CDR3 reads TGTGCCAGCAGTCTCCCGGGACAGGGGCTCGAGCAGTACTTC. Its translation: CASSLPGQGLEQYF.